These T cell receptor beta chains were read from a single sample in a study of shared clonotypes between healthy human individuals. Assay used: immunoSEQ multiplex PCR; TCRdb lists only in-frame clones, some missing. Among approximately 500,000 clones listed, around 80% were seen once. The sample consisted of PBMCs. The receptors were sampled from a woman aged 40 to 50 in good health. Some clones in this sample may be carry-over from other donors' samples. CDR3s include the opening cysteine and the closing phenylalanine or tryptophan. D genes are given only for firm matches. Rows give clone size only sometimes, using once, few, many, or a class for an expanded clone.

V gene	clone size	D gene	J gene	CDR3 DNA	CDR3 protein
TRBV28	.	.	TRBJ2-3	TGTGCCTTGGGGACCGGGGGCACAGATACGCAGTATTTT	CALGTGGTDTQYF
TRBV7-2	.	TRBD2	TRBJ2-5	TGTGCCAGCAGCTTACCTAGCGGGAGAATAGAGACCCAGTACTTC	CASSLPSGRIETQYF
TRBV7-9	few	TRBD2	TRBJ2-1	TGTGCCAGCAGCTTTCGTACTAGCGGGCACAATGAGCAGTTCTTC	CASSFRTSGHNEQFF
TRBV6-5	once	.	TRBJ2-7	TGTGCCAGCAGTTCCAGGGGTCGCGAGCAGTACTTC	CASSSRGREQYF
TRBV6-5	.	TRBD1	TRBJ1-1	TGTGCCAGCAGTCCCGACAGGGTCACTGAAGCTTTCTTT	CASSPDRVTEAFF
TRBV5-6	.	TRBD1	TRBJ2-4	TGTGCCAGCAGCTACAGGGGTACTAGCATTCAGTACTTC	CASSYRGTSIQYF
TRBV7-8	.	.	TRBJ2-7	TGTGCCAGCAGCTACGGGAGCCCAAGCTCCTACGAGCAGTACTTC	CASSYGSPSSYEQYF
TRBV6-5	.	.	TRBJ1-6	TGTGCCAGCAGTTTCAGCCCAGGGGTCGGTTCACCCCTCCACTTT	CASSFSPGVGSPLHF
TRBV25-1	.	.	TRBJ2-7	TGTGCCAGCAGTGATAAAGATGCGTACCTCTACGAGCAGTACTTC	CASSDKDAYLYEQYF
TRBV7-8	.	TRBD2	TRBJ2-3	TGTGCCAGCAGCCCTCGGACTAGCCGGCAAGATACGCAGTATTTT	CASSPRTSRQDTQYF
TRBV7-2	.	.	TRBJ2-6	TGTGCCAGCAGCTTAAACCAGGCGGCCGGGGCCAACGTCCTGACTTTC	CASSLNQAAGANVLTF
TRBV19	.	TRBD2	TRBJ2-7	TGTGCCACCGCGAAGCTAGCGGGAGACTCCTACGAGCAGTACTTC	CATAKLAGDSYEQYF
TRBV4-2	once	.	TRBJ2-1	TGTGCCAGCAGCCAACGATATGGGAATGAGCAGTTCTTC	CASSQRYGNEQFF
TRBV5-6	.	.	TRBJ2-5	TGTGCCAGCAGCTTTTCAGGTGGCGTCGAGACCCAGTACTTC	CASSFSGGVETQYF
TRBV4-1	.	TRBD1	TRBJ2-7	TGCGCCAGCAGCCTTCGGGTTGCTGGACAGGACACCTACGAGCAGTACTTC	CASSLRVAGQDTYEQYF
TRBV28	.	.	TRBJ1-5	TGTGCCAGCAGGGTGGGGGGTTACAATCAGCCCCAGCATTTT	CASRVGGYNQPQHF
TRBV5-5	.	.	TRBJ2-6	TGTGCCAGCAGCTTGTTGGGGGCTGGGGCCAACGTCCTGACTTTC	CASSLLGAGANVLTF
TRBV5-1	few	TRBD1	TRBJ1-3	TGCGCCAGCAGCGCGGTGTACAGGGGTACTGGAAACACCATATATTTT	CASSAVYRGTGNTIYF
TRBV29-1	.	.	TRBJ2-2	TGCAGCGTTGTGGGGCAGTTGAACACCGGGGAGCTGTTTTTT	CSVVGQLNTGELFF
TRBV7-9	.	.	TRBJ2-1	TGTGCCAGCAGAGGCCAGAGGAGGAGACCGGGCGATGAGCAGTTCTTC	CASRGQRRRPGDEQFF
TRBV28	.	TRBD1	TRBJ1-2	TGTGCCAGCAGGCCAAGGACAGGGGGGCACTATGGCTACACCTTC	CASRPRTGGHYGYTF
TRBV5-1	.	.	TRBJ1-3	TGCGCCAGCAGCCAGTCGGGACCGACCTCTGGAAACACCATATATTTT	CASSQSGPTSGNTIYF
TRBV5-5	.	TRBD1	TRBJ1-3	TGTGCCAGCAGCCACTCACAGGGGTTCGGAAACACCATATATTTT	CASSHSQGFGNTIYF
TRBV28	.	.	TRBJ2-5	TGTGCCAGCAGATCAACCAGACTGGAGCAGTACTTC	CASRSTRLEQYF
TRBV2	.	.	TRBJ2-1	TGTGCCAGTAGAATTTGGGATGAGCAGTTCTTC	CASRIWDEQFF
TRBV7-2	.	TRBD1	TRBJ2-7	TGTGCCAGCAGCTCGAGGACAGGACCAGTCTACTTC	CASSSRTGPVYF
TRBV7-9	once	TRBD1	TRBJ1-2	TGTGCCAGCAGCCCCCCGGGACAGGGATATGGCTACACCTTC	CASSPPGQGYGYTF
TRBV7-9	.	.	TRBJ2-7	TGTGCCAGCAGCCCGGCTGGTCTGGAAGCCTACGAGCAGTACTTC	CASSPAGLEAYEQYF
TRBV7-3	.	.	TRBJ2-2	TGTGCCAGCAGCCTACTCGGGACATACAACACCGGGGAGCTGTTTTTT	CASSLLGTYNTGELFF
TRBV6-1	.	.	TRBJ2-2	TGTGCCAGCCAAACACTTAACACCGGGGAGCTGTTTTTT	CASQTLNTGELFF
TRBV5-8	.	.	TRBJ1-1	TGTGCCAGCAGGACGGACAAGAACACTGAAGCTTTCTTT	CASRTDKNTEAFF
TRBV10-1	.	TRBD1	TRBJ2-6	TGCGCCAGCAGTCGCCCCTCCGGGACAGGGGGACACTCTGGGGCCAACGTCCTGACTTTC	CASSRPSGTGGHSGANVLTF
TRBV29-1	.	TRBD1	TRBJ2-2	TGCAGCGTTGAACTACAGGGGATTAGTTGGGACACCGGGGAGCTGTTTTTT	CSVELQGISWDTGELFF
TRBV27	.	.	TRBJ2-3	TGTGCCAGCAGTGTCTTTGCGGGATCAGATACGCAGTATTTT	CASSVFAGSDTQYF
TRBV29-1	.	.	TRBJ2-7	TGCAGCGTTCGGGACCCTCAGACCGACTACGAGCAGTACTTC	CSVRDPQTDYEQYF
TRBV5-1	once	.	TRBJ1-6	TGCGCCAGCAGCCTGGACTCTGCTTGGGGTGGGGATTCACCCCTCCACTTT	CASSLDSAWGGDSPLHF
TRBV5-1	.	.	TRBJ2-5	TGCGCCAGCAGAACGGAACTAGGGCAAGAGACCCAGTACTTC	CASRTELGQETQYF
TRBV11-2	.	TRBD2	TRBJ2-5	TGTGCCAGCAGACAACAGGGACTAGCGGGAGAGACCCAGTACTTC	CASRQQGLAGETQYF
TRBV7-3	few	.	TRBJ2-6	TGTGCCAGCAGCCCCGGGGCCAACGTCCTGACTTTC	CASSPGANVLTF
TRBV15	.	.	TRBJ2-7	TGTGCCACCAGCAGAGATGATCGCAGGGGCTACGAGCAGTACTTC	CATSRDDRRGYEQYF